Here is one T cell receptor beta chain with its context. The CDR3 extends over 17 amino acids. The V and J ends lost 1 base and 5 bases, in that order; junction bases with no gene match: 7. Germline CDR1 is SGHNT and CDR2 is YENEEA. Profiled with immunoSEQ multiplex PCR; TCRdb holds only in-frame clones, not every one. The sample holds hundreds of thousands of clones, about four fifths seen once. This entry is derived from a study of shared T cell receptors in the human thymus. These records were also assigned to another study, of human thymus T cells. That work adds: Immunologically healthy infants in Finland undergoing congenital heart defect surgery were the donors. Thymic samples were excised during corrective heart operations. Repertoires sampled from thymus and blood appeared biased in V and J gene usage.

Source material: thymocytes. The receptor's source is a boy under three years old with a congenital heart defect. The chain links TRBV11-3 to TRBJ2-2; 10 positions match TRBD1. The CDR3 nucleotides read TGTGCCAGCAGCTTAGCATGTAGGACAGGGGGGACCGGGGAGCTGTTTTTT. Protein product: CASSLACRTGGTGELFF.